This T cell receptor beta chain was captured in a study of beta chain features in type 1 diabetes. About the research overall: Patients were similar to healthy donors in age and gender (as well as in cell yields). General study results and limits: cDNA-based sequencing might over-represent cells highly expressing TCR. TCRB CDR3s from Type 1 diabetes patients were moderately but significantly shorter in all four CD4+ subsets. Patients' naive, central memory and Treg TCRB repertoires seemed closer to one another than those of healthy donors.

Expressed TCRB transcripts were sequenced because the entire RNA isolate underwent reverse transcription. Only in-frame clones appear in the TCRdb table, and some are missing; sequencing was by immunoSEQ multiplex PCR. The sample has roughly 180,000 clones; 7.8% are singletons. CDR1 and CDR2 from the germline V gene are SQVTM and ANQGSEA. The CDR3 runs 17 residues. Trimming took 3 bases from V and 5 from J; bases not matched to a gene: 9. With regard to this clone: Its specificity is not known.

Purity of each sorted population was above 95%. Sequenced input: central memory CD4+ T cells from blood. The origin of this receptor is a middle-aged woman with type 1 diabetes. The chain is built from TRBV29-1 and TRBJ2-1, with 14 bases matching TRBD2. CDR3 protein: CSVDRLAGGPLNNEQFF. In DNA, the CDR3 is TGCAGCGTTGATCGACTAGCGGGAGGGCCGTTGAACAATGAGCAGTTCTTC.